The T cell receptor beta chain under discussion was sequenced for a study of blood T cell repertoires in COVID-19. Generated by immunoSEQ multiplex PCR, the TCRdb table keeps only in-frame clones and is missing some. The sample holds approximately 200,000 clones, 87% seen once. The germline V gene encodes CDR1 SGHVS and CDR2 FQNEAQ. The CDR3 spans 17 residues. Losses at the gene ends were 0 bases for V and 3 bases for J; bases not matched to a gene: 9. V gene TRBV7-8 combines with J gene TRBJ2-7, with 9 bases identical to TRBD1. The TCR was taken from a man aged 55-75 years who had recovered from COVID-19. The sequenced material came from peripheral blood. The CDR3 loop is CASSLARLGQGIYEQYF. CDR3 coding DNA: TGTGCCAGCAGCTTAGCGCGGCTGGGACAGGGTATCTACGAGCAGTACTTC.